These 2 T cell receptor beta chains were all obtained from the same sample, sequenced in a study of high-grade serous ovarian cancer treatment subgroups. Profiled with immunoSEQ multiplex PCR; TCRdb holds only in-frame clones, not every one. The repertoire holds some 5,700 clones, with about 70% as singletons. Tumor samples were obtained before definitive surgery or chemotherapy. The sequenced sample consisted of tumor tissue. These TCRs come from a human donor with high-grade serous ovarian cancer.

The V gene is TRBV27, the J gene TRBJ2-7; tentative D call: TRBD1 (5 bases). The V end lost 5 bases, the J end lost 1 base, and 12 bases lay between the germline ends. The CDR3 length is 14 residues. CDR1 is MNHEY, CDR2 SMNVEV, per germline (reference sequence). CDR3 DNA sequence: TGTGCCAGCAGTCCCCAGGGCCTATCCTACGAGCAGTACTTC. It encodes CASSPQGLSYEQYF.

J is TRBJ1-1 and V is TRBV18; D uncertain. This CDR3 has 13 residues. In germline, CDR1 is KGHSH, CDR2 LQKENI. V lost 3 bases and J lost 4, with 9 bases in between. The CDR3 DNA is TGTGCCAGCTCACCTCTCCGGGGCACTGAAGCTTTCTTT. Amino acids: CASSPLRGTEAFF.